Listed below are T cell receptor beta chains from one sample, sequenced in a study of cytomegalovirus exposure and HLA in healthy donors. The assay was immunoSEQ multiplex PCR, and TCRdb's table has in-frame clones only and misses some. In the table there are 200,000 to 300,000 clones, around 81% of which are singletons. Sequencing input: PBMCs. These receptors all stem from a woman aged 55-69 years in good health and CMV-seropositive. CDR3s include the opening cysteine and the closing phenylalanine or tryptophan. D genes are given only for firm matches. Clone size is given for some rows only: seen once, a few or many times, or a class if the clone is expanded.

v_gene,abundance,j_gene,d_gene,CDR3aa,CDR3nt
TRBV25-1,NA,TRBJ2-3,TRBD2,CASSEGLASTDTQYF,TGTGCCAGCAGTGAGGGACTAGCGAGCACAGATACGCAGTATTTT
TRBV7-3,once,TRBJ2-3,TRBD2,CASSPPAGEDTQYF,TGTGCCAGCAGCCCCCCTGCGGGAGAGGATACGCAGTATTTT
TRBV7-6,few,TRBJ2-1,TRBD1,CASSDRESYNEQFF,TGTGCCAGCAGCGACAGGGAGTCCTACAATGAGCAGTTCTTC
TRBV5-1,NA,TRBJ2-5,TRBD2,CAGGDGETQYF,TGCGCCGGGGGGGACGGAGAGACCCAGTACTTC
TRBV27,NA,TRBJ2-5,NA,CASSYRVGQETQYF,TGTGCCAGCAGCTACAGGGTGGGACAAGAGACCCAGTACTTC
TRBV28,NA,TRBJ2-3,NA,CASSLSYTDTQYF,TGTGCCAGCAGTCTGAGCTATACAGATACGCAGTATTTT
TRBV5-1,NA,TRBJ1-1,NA,CASSLGQPTEAFF,TGCGCCAGCAGCTTGGGACAGCCCACTGAAGCTTTCTTT
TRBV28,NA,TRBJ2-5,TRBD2,CASSVTAAGVRETQYF,TGTGCCAGCAGCGTCACTGCTGCGGGGGTCCGGGAGACCCAGTACTTC
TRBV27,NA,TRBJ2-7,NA,CASSSYRVSYEQYF,TGTGCCAGCAGTTCTTACAGGGTCTCCTACGAGCAGTACTTC
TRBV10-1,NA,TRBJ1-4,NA,CASSEVGNEKLFF,TGCGCCAGCAGTGAAGTCGGTAATGAAAAACTGTTTTTT
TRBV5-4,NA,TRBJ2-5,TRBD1,CASSSGQGQETQYF,TGTGCCAGCAGCTCGGGACAGGGGCAAGAGACCCAGTACTTC
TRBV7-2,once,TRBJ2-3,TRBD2,CASTRTGRAADTQYF,TGTGCCAGCACCCGGACGGGGAGGGCGGCAGATACGCAGTATTTT
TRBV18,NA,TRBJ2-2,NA,CASSLSANTGELFF,TGTGCCAGCTCACTCAGTGCGAACACCGGGGAGCTGTTTTTT
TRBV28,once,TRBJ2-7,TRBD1,CATDRESYEQYF,TGTGCCACCGACAGGGAATCCTACGAGCAGTACTTC
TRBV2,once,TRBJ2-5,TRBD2,CASSEARGLAGEGTQYF,TGTGCCAGCAGTGAAGCCCGGGGACTAGCGGGAGAGGGGACCCAGTACTTC
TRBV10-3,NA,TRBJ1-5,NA,CAISRGADSNQPQHF,TGTGCCATCAGCCGAGGAGCGGATTCGAATCAGCCCCAGCATTTT
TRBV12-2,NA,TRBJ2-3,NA,CASRSGTSWPSDTQYF,TGTGCAAGTCGCTCAGGGACTAGCTGGCCTTCAGATACGCAGTATTTT
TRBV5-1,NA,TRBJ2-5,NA,CASSFKMGGETQYF,TGCGCCAGCAGCTTTAAGATGGGAGGAGAGACCCAGTACTTC
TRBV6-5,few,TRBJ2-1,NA,CASTPSQGSNNEQFF,TGTGCCAGCACCCCCTCCCAGGGGTCAAACAATGAGCAGTTCTTC
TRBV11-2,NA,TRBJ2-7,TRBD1,CASSAAGTGLSYEQYF,TGTGCCAGCAGCGCGGCCGGGACAGGGCTCTCCTACGAGCAGTACTTC
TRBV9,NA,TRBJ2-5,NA,CASSVAGQETQYF,TGTGCCAGCAGCGTAGCAGGACAAGAGACCCAGTACTTC
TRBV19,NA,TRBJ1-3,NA,CASVGDTIYF,TGTGCCAGCGTAGGAGACACCATATATTTT
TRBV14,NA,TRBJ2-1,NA,CASSHTWEQFF,TGTGCCAGCAGCCATACATGGGAGCAGTTCTTC
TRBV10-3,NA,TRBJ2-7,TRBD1,CAISESTGTGTYEQYF,TGTGCCATCAGTGAGTCGACGGGGACAGGTACCTACGAGCAGTACTTC
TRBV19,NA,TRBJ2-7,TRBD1,CASSRDRGYEQYF,TGTGCCAGTAGCCGGGACAGAGGCTACGAGCAGTACTTC
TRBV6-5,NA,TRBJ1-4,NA,CASRAGTGDEKLFF,TGTGCCAGCAGGGCCGGGACGGGGGATGAAAAACTGTTTTTT
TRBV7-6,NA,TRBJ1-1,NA,CASGGLNEAFF,TGTGCCAGCGGAGGGCTAAATGAAGCTTTCTTT
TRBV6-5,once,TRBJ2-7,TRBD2,CASRPGTTPYEQYF,TGTGCCAGCAGACCCGGGACTACACCTTACGAGCAGTACTTC
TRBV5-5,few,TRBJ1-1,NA,CASSLRVGGLTEAFF,TGTGCCAGCAGCTTGCGGGTAGGTGGGTTGACTGAAGCTTTCTTT
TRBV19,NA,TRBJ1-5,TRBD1,CASSIRAGGSNQPQHF,TGTGCCAGTAGTATCCGGGCAGGGGGTAGCAATCAGCCCCAGCATTTT
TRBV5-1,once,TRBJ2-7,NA,CASSSKEGGGSYEQYF,TGCGCCAGCAGCTCCAAAGAGGGCGGAGGGTCCTACGAGCAGTACTTC
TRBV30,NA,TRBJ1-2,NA,CAWSEGLRRGYTF,TGTGCCTGGAGTGAAGGACTTCGCCGGGGCTACACCTTC
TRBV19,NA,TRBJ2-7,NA,CASSVDSSGEQYF,TGTGCCAGTAGTGTGGATTCAAGCGGCGAGCAGTACTTC
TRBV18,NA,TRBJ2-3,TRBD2,CASSPASGNTDTQYF,TGTGCCAGCTCACCAGCTAGCGGGAACACAGATACGCAGTATTTT
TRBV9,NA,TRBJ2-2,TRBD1,CASSKDRGLDTGELFF,TGTGCCAGCAGCAAAGACAGGGGTTTGGACACCGGGGAGCTGTTTTTT
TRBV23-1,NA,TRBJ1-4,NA,CASSQTRLPTNEKLFF,TGCGCCAGCAGTCAAACCCGACTCCCTACTAATGAAAAACTGTTTTTT
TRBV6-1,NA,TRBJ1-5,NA,CASSEEAPAGDQPQHF,TGTGCCAGCAGTGAAGAAGCACCGGCGGGGGATCAGCCCCAGCATTTT
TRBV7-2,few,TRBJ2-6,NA,CASSLLVGANVLTF,TGTGCCAGCAGCTTGTTAGTTGGGGCCAACGTCCTGACTTTC
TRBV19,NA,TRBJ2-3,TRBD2,CASSMFGSSGATDTQYF,TGTGCCAGTAGTATGTTTGGGTCTAGCGGTGCCACAGATACGCAGTATTTT
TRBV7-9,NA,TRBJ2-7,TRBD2,CASSLVAGGLYERYF,TGTGCCAGCAGCTTAGTAGCGGGAGGTCTTTACGAGCGGTACTTC
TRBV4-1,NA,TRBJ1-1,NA,CASSRPDRPEAFF,TGCGCCAGCAGCCGACCAGACAGACCTGAAGCTTTCTTT
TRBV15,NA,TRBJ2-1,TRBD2,CATAGVRGNEQFF,TGTGCCACCGCGGGAGTAAGAGGGAATGAGCAGTTCTTC
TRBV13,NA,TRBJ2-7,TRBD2,CASSPLAGGNYEQYF,TGTGCCAGCAGCCCGCTAGCGGGAGGAAACTACGAGCAGTACTTC
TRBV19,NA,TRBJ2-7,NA,CASSIGLRGDEQYF,TGTGCCAGTAGTATAGGTCTACGCGGGGACGAGCAGTACTTC
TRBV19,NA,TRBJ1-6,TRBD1,CASSNTDRDSSPLHF,TGTGCCAGTAGTAATACCGACAGGGACTCCTCACCCCTCCACTTT
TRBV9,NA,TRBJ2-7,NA,CASSPRSGVSYEQYF,TGTGCCAGCAGCCCCCGATCCGGAGTGTCTTACGAGCAGTACTTC
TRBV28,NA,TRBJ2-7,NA,CASSLFGYEQYF,TGTGCCAGCAGTTTATTCGGGTACGAGCAGTACTTC
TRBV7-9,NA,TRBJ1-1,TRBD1,CASSDLTGIEAFF,TGTGCCAGCAGCGACTTGACAGGGATTGAAGCTTTCTTT
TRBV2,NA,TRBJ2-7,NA,CASRMDGQQYEQYF,TGTGCCAGCAGGATGGACGGACAACAATACGAGCAGTACTTC
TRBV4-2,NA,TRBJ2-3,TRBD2,CASSQRTSGSIGTDTQYF,TGTGCCAGCAGCCAGCGAACTAGCGGGAGTATCGGCACAGATACGCAGTATTTT
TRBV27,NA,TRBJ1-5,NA,CASSLGGGGRGPQHF,TGTGCCAGCAGTTTGGGGGGGGGAGGCCGGGGGCCCCAGCATTTT
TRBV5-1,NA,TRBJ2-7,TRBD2,CASSLGTSGSDEQYF,TGCGCCAGCAGCTTGGGGACTAGCGGGAGTGACGAGCAGTACTTC
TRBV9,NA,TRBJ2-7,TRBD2,CASSVEGRESNEQYF,TGTGCCAGCAGCGTAGAAGGGCGGGAGTCCAACGAGCAGTACTTC